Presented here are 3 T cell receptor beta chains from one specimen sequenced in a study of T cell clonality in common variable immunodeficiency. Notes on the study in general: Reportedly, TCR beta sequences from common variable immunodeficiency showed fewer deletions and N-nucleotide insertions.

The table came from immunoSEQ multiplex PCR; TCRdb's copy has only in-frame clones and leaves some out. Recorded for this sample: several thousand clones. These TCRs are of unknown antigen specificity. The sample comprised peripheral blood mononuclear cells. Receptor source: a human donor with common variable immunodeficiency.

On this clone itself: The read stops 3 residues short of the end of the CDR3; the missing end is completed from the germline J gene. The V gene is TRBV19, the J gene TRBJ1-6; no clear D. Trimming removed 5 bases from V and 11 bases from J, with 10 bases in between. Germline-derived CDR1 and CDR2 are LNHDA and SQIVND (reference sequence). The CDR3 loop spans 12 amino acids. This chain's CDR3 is CASSARLPPLHF. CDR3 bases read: TGTGCCAGTAGTGCCCGGTTGCCACCC. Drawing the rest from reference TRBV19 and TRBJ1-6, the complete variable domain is DGGITQSPKYLFRKEGQNVTLSCEQNLNHDAMYWYRQDPGQGLRLIYYSQIVNDFQKGDIAEGYSVSREKKESFPLTVTSAQKNPTAFYLCASSARLPPLHFGNGTRLTVT.

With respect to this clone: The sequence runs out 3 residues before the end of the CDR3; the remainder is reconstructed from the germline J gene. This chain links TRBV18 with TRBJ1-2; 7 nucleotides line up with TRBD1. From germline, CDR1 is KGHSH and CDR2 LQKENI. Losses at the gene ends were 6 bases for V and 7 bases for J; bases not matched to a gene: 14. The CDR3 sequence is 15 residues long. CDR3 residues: CASSPGPDRVLGYTF. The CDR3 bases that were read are TGTGCCAGCTCCCCCGGACCAGACAGGGTCCTTGGC.

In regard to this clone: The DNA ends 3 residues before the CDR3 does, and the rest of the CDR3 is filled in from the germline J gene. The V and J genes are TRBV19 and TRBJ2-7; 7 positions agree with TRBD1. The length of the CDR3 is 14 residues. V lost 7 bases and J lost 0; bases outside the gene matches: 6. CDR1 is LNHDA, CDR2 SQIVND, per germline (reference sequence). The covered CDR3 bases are TGTGCCAGTATCCAGGACAGGAACTCCTACGAG. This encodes CASIQDRNSYE. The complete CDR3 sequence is CASIQDRNSYEQYF.